These 10 T cell receptor beta chains were sequenced from one sample in a study of T cell responses to AZD1222 COVID-19 vaccine. Assay used: immunoSEQ multiplex PCR; TCRdb lists only in-frame clones, some missing. Of some 130,000 clones listed, around 87% are singletons. This specimen was peripheral blood, taken on day 0 of AZD1222 vaccination. Receptor source: an adult in good health.

The gene calls are TRBV6-2 or TRBV6-3 and TRBJ1-5, with a weak D call TRBD1 (6 bases). From germline, CDR1 is MNHEY and CDR2 SVGEGT. Deletions cut 5 bases from V and 0 bases from J, with 14 bases between. CDR3 length: 16 residues. The CDR3 is CASSRGGQYSNQPQHF. The CDR3 DNA reads TGTGCCAGCAGTCGGGGTGGACAGTATAGCAATCAGCCCCAGCATTTT.

The J gene is TRBJ1-2, the V gene TRBV20-1; unclear D gene. CDR3 length equals 12 residues. V was shortened by 3 bases and J by 4 bases, with 9 bases between the two germline ends. Germline assignment: CDR1 DFQATT and CDR2 SNEGSKA (reference sequence). The CDR3 spells CSASEGGYGYTF. In DNA form, the CDR3 reads TGCAGTGCTAGTGAGGGTGGCTATGGCTACACCTTC.

Written as DNA, the CDR3 is TGCAGCGTTGAGGTCCGGGGCAAGGGCAGCTCCTACGAGCAGTACTTC. Its translation: CSVEVRGKGSSYEQYF. This chain uses TRBV29-1 with TRBJ2-7, with D possibly being TRBD1 or TRBD2 (5 bases each). CDR1 and CDR2 from the germline V gene are SQVTM and ANQGSEA. The CDR3 totals 16 residues. Trimming stripped 3 bases from V and 0 bases from J, with 18 bases between.

This sequence joins TRBV28 and TRBJ2-2; D gene ambiguous. Trimming left V 6 bases short and J 1 base short, with 12 bases between. The CDR3 spans 15 residues. Germline CDR1 is MDHEN and CDR2 is SYDVKM. CDR3: CASRQTDQNTGELFF. CDR3 in DNA: TGTGCCAGCAGACAGACCGACCAGAACACCGGGGAGCTGTTTTTT.

This rearrangement joins TRBV28 to TRBJ1-4; D is possibly TRBD1 (6 bases). The V end lost 1 base, the J end lost 14 bases, and 14 bases lay between the germline ends. This CDR3 spans 13 amino acids. From germline, CDR1 is MDHEN and CDR2 SYDVKM. The CDR3 loop is CASSLSATGFLFF. The CDR3 DNA reads as TGTGCCAGCAGTTTATCGGCGACAGGCTTTCTGTTTTTT. The entire variable domain, with the rest obtained from reference TRBV28 and TRBJ1-4, is as follows: DVKVTQSSRYLVKRTGEKVFLECVQDMDHENMFWYRQDPGLGLRLIYFSYDVKMKEKGDIPEGYSVSREKKERFSLILESASTNQTSMYLCASSLSATGFLFFGSGTQLSVL.

The chain has TRBV2 and TRBJ1-6, with 10 positions matching TRBD1. The V segment lost 1 base and the J segment 9 bases; nucleotides outside the gene matches: 0. In germline, CDR1 is SNHLY, CDR2 FYNNEI. CDR3 length: 14 residues. The CDR3 loop reads CASSEGQGASPLHF. For the CDR3, the DNA is TGTGCCAGCAGTGAAGGACAGGGGGCTTCACCCCTCCACTTT.

About this clone itself: At the DNA level, this CDR3 is encoded by other sequences in the same sample as well. This sequence joins TRBV18 and TRBJ1-1; unclear D gene. The CDR3 length is 14 residues. Trimming cost V 3 bases and J 4 bases, with 12 bases left between them. The germline CDR1 and CDR2 sequences are KGHSH and LQKENI. CDR3 amino acids: CASSPQGLGTEAFF. The CDR3 DNA reads TGTGCCAGCTCACCCCAAGGCCTAGGCACTGAAGCTTTCTTT. Using reference TRBV18 and TRBJ1-1 for the parts outside the CDR3, the full variable domain is NAGVMQNPRHLVRRRGQEARLRCSPMKGHSHVYWYRQLPEEGLKFMVYLQKENIIDESGMPKERFSAEFPKEGPSILRIQQVVRGDSAAYFCASSPQGLGTEAFFGQGTRLTVV.

This clone was counted between two and nine times. This chain uses TRBV6-6 with TRBJ2-2, with a weak D call TRBD1 (7 bases). The germline CDR1 and CDR2 sequences are MNHNY and SVGAGI (reference sequence). The CDR3 covers 16 residues. Trimming cost V 6 bases and J 2 bases, with 16 bases left between them. The CDR3 nucleotides read TGTGCCAGCAGACCCCGCGGGACAGAAAACACCGGGGAGCTGTTTTTT. Amino acids: CASRPRGTENTGELFF.

The chain carries TRBV6-5 and TRBJ1-1; D remains ambiguous. The germline V gene has CDR1 MNHEY and CDR2 SVGAGI. With 6 bases removed from V and 8 bases from J, the gap between germline ends came to 13 bases. This CDR3 has 12 amino acids. The CDR3 is CASRSTYLEAFF. CDR3 sequence (DNA): TGTGCCAGCAGGTCGACCTACCTGGAAGCTTTCTTT.

The chain couples TRBV7-9 to TRBJ1-4; a possible D gene is TRBD1 (6 bases). V lost 5 bases and J 7 bases, leaving 20 bases between the germline ends. The CDR3 has 16 residues. Per the germline V gene, CDR1 is SEHNR and CDR2 is FQNEAQ (reference sequence). The CDR3 DNA follows: TGTGCCAGCAGCGTGGCTGCCGGGACACTCAGTGAAAAACTGTTTTTT. This gives the protein CASSVAAGTLSEKLFF.